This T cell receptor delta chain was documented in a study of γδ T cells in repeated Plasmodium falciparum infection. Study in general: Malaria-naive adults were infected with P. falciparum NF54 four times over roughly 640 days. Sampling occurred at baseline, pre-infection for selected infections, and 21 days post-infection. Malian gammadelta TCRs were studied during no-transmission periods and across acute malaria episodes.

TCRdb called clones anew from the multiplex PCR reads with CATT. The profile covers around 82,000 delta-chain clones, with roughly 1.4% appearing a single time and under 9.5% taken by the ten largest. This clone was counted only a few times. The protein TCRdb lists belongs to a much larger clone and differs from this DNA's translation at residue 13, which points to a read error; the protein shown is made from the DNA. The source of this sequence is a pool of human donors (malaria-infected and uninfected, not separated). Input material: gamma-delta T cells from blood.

The CDR3 region has the DNA TGTGCTCTTGGGTCGACCCAGTACTGGGGGATAGAGACCTCTTTGACAGCACAACTCTTCTTT. Its translation is CALGSTQYWGIETSLTAQLFF. The chain recombines TRDV1 with TRDJ2; 11 nucleotides align to TRDD3. The J gene, not given by TCRdb, was assigned here from a germline match of the nucleotide sequence. This CDR3 spans 21 amino acids. V was clipped by 5 bases and J by 0 bases; unmatched bases: 17. Germline CDR1 reads TSWWSYY; CDR2 reads QGS.